This T cell receptor beta chain comes out of a study of CD8+CD57+ T cells in acquired aplastic anemia. Overall study: When averaged, DNA from sorted CD4+ and CD8+ cells came to about 3 ug.

Patients included in sequencing had previously demonstrated CD8+CD57+ cell expansion by flow cytometry. TCR beta VDJ combinations and CDR3 sequences were profiled from genomic DNA. MiXCR, run by TCRdb on the reads, gives a single entry per CDR3 protein. The table lists around 200,000 distinct CDR3 sequences, 60% to 80% of them singletons. Study-wide results and limits: Patients and controls turned out to have some 30 CD8+ CDR3 sequences in common. Statistical testing detected no significant gap in CD8+ Simpson's diversity between patients and controls.

As concerns this clonotype: Its specificity is not known. This CDR3 is missing its conserved last phenylalanine or tryptophan, likely due to a read error. The DNA is left out, because the CDR3 cannot be placed on it with certainty; the CDR3 is given as TCRdb lists it.

The CDR3 comprises 9 residues, both ends counted. The germline V gene encodes CDR1 SGHRS and CDR2 YFSETQ. The sample was sorted CD4+, CD8+, or CD8+CD57+ T cells (not recorded which) from PBMCs. V and J are TRBV5-1 and TRBJ1-4; the DNA was not compared with TRBD1, the D call given in the table. The clonotype originates from a human donor with aplastic anemia. The CDR3 loop reads CASSLNGRY.